These T cell receptor beta chains were read from a single sample in a study of identical twins. One entry per CDR3 protein results from TCRdb running MiXCR on the 5' RACE reads. Of around 240,000 distinct CDR3 sequences in the sample, approximately 7% were seen once. Separately, the same data were catalogued under a study of yellow fever vaccine responses in identical twins.

Sequencing used memory (CD45RO+) T cells sorted from blood. The receptor set was obtained from a woman under 30 in good health. Each CDR3 is given with its conserved first and last residue. A D gene is named only where the DNA matches it firmly. Expanded clones get a size class; other rows say once, few or many, or leave the size out.

J | D | V | size | CDR3 | DNA
TRBJ2-3 | - | TRBV4-2 | many | CASSQEARGTDTQYF | TGTGCCAGCAGCCAGGAGGCGAGGGGTACAGATACGCAGTATTTT
TRBJ1-3 | - | TRBV4-1 | few | CASSQDLAVSGNTIYF | TGCGCCAGCAGCCAAGATCTCGCAGTCTCTGGAAACACCATATATTTT
TRBJ1-5 | - | TRBV2 | many | CASSDYRLIEDQPQHF | TGTGCCAGCAGTGATTACAGGTTGATTGAGGATCAGCCCCAGCATTTT
TRBJ2-1 | TRBD2 | TRBV7-8 | many | CASSFAGEYNEQFF | TGTGCCAGCAGCTTTGCGGGAGAATACAATGAGCAGTTCTTC
TRBJ2-1 | TRBD2 | TRBV5-1 | many | CASNPSGLAHNEQFF | TGCGCCAGCAACCCCTCGGGACTAGCACACAATGAGCAGTTCTTC
TRBJ1-1 | - | TRBV15 | few | CATSRELMNTEAFF | TGTGCCACCAGCAGAGAGCTGATGAACACTGAAGCTTTCTTT
TRBJ1-1 | TRBD1 | TRBV4-2 | many | CASSQGDRGQNTEAFF | TGTGCCAGCAGCCAAGGCGACAGGGGGCAAAACACTGAAGCTTTCTTT
TRBJ2-1 | - | TRBV5-6 | - | CASSLSGTGDEQFF | TGTGCCAGCAGCTTGAGTGGCACTGGGGATGAGCAGTTCTTC
TRBJ2-3 | TRBD2 | TRBV20-1 | - | CSARVGGSEIDTQYF | TGCAGTGCTAGAGTAGGCGGGAGTGAAATAGATACGCAGTATTTT
TRBJ1-4 | TRBD1 | TRBV5-1 | - | CASSYGQGGEKLFF | TGCGCCAGCAGCTACGGACAGGGAGGGGAGAAACTGTTTTTT
TRBJ2-2 | - | TRBV12-3/TRBV12-4 | few | CASFQNTGELFF | TGTGCCAGCTTCCAGAACACCGGGGAGCTGTTTTTT
TRBJ2-2 | TRBD1 | TRBV4-1 | - | CASSQLGQSNTGELFF | TGCGCCAGCAGCCAGTTGGGACAGAGTAACACCGGGGAGCTGTTTTTT
TRBJ2-2 | - | TRBV19 | few | CASSIKGSGELFF | TGTGCCAGTAGTATCAAGGGTTCCGGGGAGCTGTTTTTT
TRBJ2-3 | - | TRBV5-1 | - | CASRVRGSTDTQYF | TGCGCCAGCAGAGTACGGGGGAGCACAGATACGCAGTATTTT
TRBJ2-1 | TRBD2 | TRBV18 | - | CASSALERGTSYNEQFF | TGTGCCAGCTCAGCTCTTGAGCGGGGCACCTCCTACAATGAGCAGTTCTTC
TRBJ1-3 | - | TRBV29-1 | few | CSAWLTGTGNTIYF | TGCAGCGCCTGGCTGACAGGAACTGGAAACACCATATATTTT
TRBJ2-2 | TRBD2 | TRBV5-1 | many | CASSISGIVSGELFF | TGCGCCAGCAGCATCAGCGGGATCGTATCCGGGGAGCTGTTTTTT
TRBJ2-1 | TRBD1 | TRBV19 | few | CASSSRTGGAYNEQFF | TGTGCCAGTAGTTCCCGGACAGGGGGAGCCTACAATGAGCAGTTCTTC
TRBJ2-3 | TRBD2 | TRBV5-1 | many | CASSFGGGAGADTQYF | TGCGCCAGCAGCTTCGGCGGGGGGGCGGGAGCAGATACGCAGTATTTT
TRBJ1-4 | - | TRBV20-1 | many | CSASSAAGANEKLFF | TGCAGTGCTAGTAGCGCCGCAGGGGCGAATGAAAAACTGTTTTTT
TRBJ2-2 | - | TRBV24-1 | many | CATSYGAGELFF | TGTGCCACCAGTTATGGGGCCGGGGAGCTGTTTTTT
TRBJ2-6 | - | TRBV2 | - | CASSPPVSGVNVLTF | TGTGCCAGCAGCCCACCGGTCTCTGGGGTCAACGTCCTGACTTTC
TRBJ1-4 | - | TRBV21-1 | few | CASSKHVGKLFF | TGTGCCAGCAGCAAGCACGTCGGGAAGCTGTTTTTT
TRBJ2-7 | - | TRBV14 | - | CASSRTDLYEQYF | TGTGCCAGCAGCCGGACAGATTTATACGAGCAGTACTTC
TRBJ2-1 | - | TRBV5-6 | - | CASSFGPPCYNEQFF | TGTGCCAGCAGCTTCGGGCCGCCCTGCTACAATGAGCAGTTCTTC
TRBJ1-3 | TRBD1 | TRBV12-3/TRBV12-4 | many | CASRPGTVISGNTIYF | TGTGCCAGTAGACCCGGGACAGTCATTTCTGGAAACACCATATATTTT
TRBJ1-2 | TRBD1 | TRBV6-1 | many | CATRDRVLANYGYTF | TGTGCCACCAGGGACAGGGTTTTAGCTAACTATGGCTACACCTTC
TRBJ2-5 | - | TRBV3-1 | many | CASSQDQGTILRETQYF | TGTGCCAGCAGCCAAGACCAGGGGACAATTCTACGGGAGACCCAGTACTTC
TRBJ2-7 | - | TRBV25-1 | many | CASSEIGTYEQYF | TGTGCCAGCAGTGAAATCGGGACCTACGAGCAGTACTTC
TRBJ2-5 | TRBD2 | TRBV27 | - | CASKETSGVRQETQYF | TGTGCCAGCAAGGAGACTAGCGGGGTACGCCAAGAGACCCAGTACTTC
TRBJ2-1 | - | TRBV19 | - | CASSTKGEQFF | TGTGCCAGTAGTACTAAGGGGGAGCAGTTCTTC
TRBJ2-3 | TRBD2 | TRBV4-1 | few | CASSSQGRLAGGADTQYF | TGCGCCAGCAGCTCCCAGGGTCGGTTAGCGGGAGGTGCAGATACGCAGTATTTT
TRBJ2-3 | - | TRBV2 | few | CASSVIAPTSTDTQYF | TGTGCCAGCAGTGTTATAGCGCCGACTAGCACAGATACGCAGTATTTT
TRBJ2-3 | TRBD2 | TRBV20-1 | few | CSAVGGFTDTQYF | TGCAGTGCAGTGGGAGGGTTTACAGATACGCAGTATTTT
TRBJ1-4 | - | TRBV9 | few | CASSVGVTGTTNEKLFF | TGTGCCAGCAGCGTGGGGGTTACAGGGACAACTAATGAAAAACTGTTTTTT
TRBJ2-7 | TRBD1 | TRBV28 | - | CASSLSGQGYEQYF | TGTGCCAGCAGTTTATCTGGACAGGGGTACGAGCAGTACTTC
TRBJ2-1 | - | TRBV10-3 | few | CAISQGSGNEQFF | TGTGCCATCAGCCAGGGGAGCGGGAATGAGCAGTTCTTC
TRBJ2-1 | - | TRBV10-3 | few | CAIIFPGRTVENEQFF | TGTGCCATCATATTCCCGGGGAGGACGGTTGAAAATGAGCAGTTCTTC